Below, 30 T cell receptor beta chains from the same sample are listed, as sequenced in a study of cytomegalovirus exposure and HLA in healthy donors. Libraries were prepared by immunoSEQ multiplex PCR; TCRdb keeps only in-frame clonotypes and omits some of them. The sample has fewer than 200,000 clones; about 85% are singletons. The sequencing input was PBMCs. The source of these receptors is a man aged 18 to 35 in good health and CMV-seropositive.

This clone was counted a single time. This chain links TRBV10-3 with TRBJ2-7, with D unclear. V was trimmed by 3 bases and J by 0 bases, leaving 9 bases between them. CDR3 length: 14 amino acids. CDR1 and CDR2 (germline): ENHRY, SYGVKD. CDR3 bases: TGTGCCATCAGTGACGGAGCTAGCTCCTACGAGCAGTACTTC. Translated, it gives CAISDGASSYEQYF.

This chain links TRBV4-1 with TRBJ1-1; D is undetermined. Trimming cost V 2 bases and J 3 bases, with 10 bases left between them. In germline, CDR1 is MGHRA, CDR2 YSYEKL. The CDR3 has 14 residues. For the CDR3, the DNA is TGCGCCAGCAGCCAAAGTCCCGCGGACACTGAAGCTTTCTTT. Protein: CASSQSPADTEAFF.

V usage is TRBV7-8 and J usage is TRBJ2-3; 11 bases line up with TRBD2. The germline CDR1 and CDR2 sequences are SGHVS and FQNEAQ. This CDR3 contains 17 residues. Unmatched junction bases numbered 10, after V lost 4 bases and J lost 4 bases. The CDR3 region is CASSSSGGLGSADTQYF. The CDR3 DNA follows: TGTGCCAGCAGCTCTAGCGGGGGGCTAGGTAGTGCAGATACGCAGTATTTT.

This rearrangement joins TRBV6-5 to TRBJ2-2, with 9 bases matching TRBD1. The CDR3 covers 15 residues. CDR1 is MNHEY and CDR2 is SVGAGI in the germline V gene. Trimming cost V 4 bases and J 5 bases; bases outside gene matches: 5. The CDR3 protein is CASSWGQGGTGELFF. The CDR3 coding sequence is TGTGCCAGCAGTTGGGGACAGGGAGGGACCGGGGAGCTGTTTTTT.

The chain employs TRBV7-8 and TRBJ2-5; tentatively, D is TRBD2 (5 bases). From germline, CDR1 is SGHVS and CDR2 FQNEAQ. The length of the CDR3 is 14 residues. Trimming removed 2 bases from V and 4 bases from J, with 11 bases in between. CDR3 nucleotide sequence: TGTGCCAGCAGCTTATCTAGGGCGGGAGAGACCCAGTACTTC. As protein: CASSLSRAGETQYF.

The chain combines TRBV1 with TRBJ2-3; the table calls TRBD2, which could not be checked here. TRBV1 is noted as a pseudogene. The CDR3 runs to 17 residues. CDR3 DNA: TGCACCAGCACCCTTACTAAAAGCTCCGGGAGTCCAGATACGCAGTATTTT. Protein sequence: CTSTLTKSSGSPDTQYF.

This chain uses TRBV28 with TRBJ2-3; TRBD2 matches at 8 bases. The germline CDR1 and CDR2 sequences are MDHEN and SYDVKM. The CDR3 loop spans 16 amino acids. The ends lost 3 bases at V and 2 bases at J; junction bases unmatched: 7. This CDR3 reads CASSFGAGVITDTQYF. In DNA, the CDR3 is TGTGCCAGCAGTTTCGGAGCGGGAGTTATCACAGATACGCAGTATTTT.

J is TRBJ1-2 and V is TRBV28; TRBD1 might be the D (6 bases). Germline V lookup: CDR1 MDHEN, CDR2 SYDVKM. With 5 bases removed from V and 8 bases from J, the gap between germline ends came to 24 bases. CDR3 size: 16 residues. CDR3 nucleotide sequence: TGTGCCAGCAGTCCCCCCGCCAGGGGCCTTCCTCGCGGCTACACCTTC. It encodes CASSPPARGLPRGYTF.

The chain combines TRBV10-1 with TRBJ1-1; D is uncertain. Per the germline V gene, CDR1 is WNHNN and CDR2 is SYGVQD (reference sequence). V was clipped by 8 bases and J by 0 bases, with 13 bases between them. This CDR3 region has 14 residues. The CDR3 nucleotides read TGCGCCAGCTCCCGGGGAGGCCTGAACACTGAAGCTTTCTTT. Protein: CASSRGGLNTEAFF.

The rearrangement links TRBV11-2 to TRBJ2-1, with TRBD2 identical over 7 bases. The germline CDR1 and CDR2 sequences are SGHAT and FQNNGV. The CDR3 length is 15 residues. Trimming took 6 bases from V and 0 from J; bases not matched to a gene: 5. The CDR3 DNA reads TGTGCCAGCAGTGGCGGCGGGAGCTCCTACAATGAGCAGTTCTTC. It translates to CASSGGGSSYNEQFF.

The V call is TRBV7-8, the J call TRBJ2-7, with a weak D call TRBD2 (6 bases). The CDR3 loop spans 15 amino acids. V was cut by 5 bases and J by 5 bases, with 19 bases left in between. Germline V gene lookup returns CDR1 SGHVS and CDR2 FQNEAQ. The CDR3 bases are TGTGCCAGCAGCCTTCGCCGGGACTGGGTAGACGAGCAGTACTTC. Its protein is CASSLRRDWVDEQYF.

V and J are TRBV2 and TRBJ1-2; 10 nucleotides agree with TRBD1. CDR1 is SNHLY and CDR2 is FYNNEI in the germline V gene. The J segment lost 2 bases and the V segment lost 7 bases, leaving 10 bases of the junction unmatched. CDR3 size: 16 residues. CDR3 region: CASKAGPTGGNYGYTF. DNA for the CDR3: TGTGCCAGCAAAGCGGGACCGACAGGGGGCAACTATGGCTACACCTTC.

The rearrangement uses TRBV7-9 and TRBJ1-1; D is perhaps TRBD1 (5 bases). The germline V gene has CDR1 SEHNR and CDR2 FQNEAQ (reference sequence). The CDR3 consists of 15 residues. The germline V and J ends were trimmed by 5 bases and 0 bases, with 13 bases remaining between them. CDR3 in DNA: TGTGCCAGCAGCCCCAGGGTGGGGATGAACACTGAAGCTTTCTTT. This codes for CASSPRVGMNTEAFF.

V usage is TRBV28 and J usage is TRBJ1-3; possibly TRBD1 for D (5 bases). The V gene lost 5 bases and the J gene lost 2 bases, with 22 bases spanning the gap. The CDR3 runs 18 residues. Germline CDR1 is MDHEN and CDR2 is SYDVKM. In DNA form, the CDR3 reads TGTGCCAGCAGTCCAACCAGCCTCGGGGGATCCACTGGAAACACCATATATTTT. Translated, it gives CASSPTSLGGSTGNTIYF.

The rearrangement uses TRBV7-9 and TRBJ2-1; 8 bases map to TRBD1. J gave up 11 bases and V 2 bases, and 8 bases lay outside the gene matches. The CDR3 runs 14 residues. Germline CDR1 reads SEHNR; CDR2 reads FQNEAQ (reference sequence). This CDR3 reads CASSLSPQGAKQFF. CDR3 DNA sequence: TGTGCCAGCAGCTTATCACCCCAGGGGGCTAAGCAGTTCTTC.

This clone was recorded a few times. This sequence joins TRBV19 and TRBJ2-7; D perhaps matches TRBD2 (6 bases). Germline CDR1 is LNHDA and CDR2 is SQIVND (reference sequence). V gave up 4 bases and J gave up 4 bases, with 11 bases separating them. The CDR3 runs to 13 residues. CDR3 nucleotide sequence: TGTGCCAGTAGTACGGATCTAGCGTACGAGCAGTACTTC. This translates into CASSTDLAYEQYF.

The chain recombines TRBV5-4 with TRBJ2-3; the D gene is possibly TRBD2 (6 bases). The CDR3 is 14 residues long. Germline loops: CDR1 SGHNT, CDR2 YYREEE (reference sequence). Deletions cut 3 bases from V and 6 bases from J, with 14 bases between. CDR3 DNA: TGTGCCAGCAGCTCGGGACTCACACAGGATACGCAGTATTTT. Protein: CASSSGLTQDTQYF.

This clone showed up just once. The rearrangement uses TRBV20-1 and TRBJ1-1; D unresolved. Germline lookup yields CDR1 DFQATT and CDR2 SNEGSKA (reference sequence). The CDR3 consists of 11 residues. V lost 0 bases, J lost 11 bases, and 10 bases lay in between. The DNA of the CDR3 is TGCAGTGCTAGAGAATCTGAGGCCGCTTTCTTT. This translates into CSARESEAAFF.

The chain uses TRBV2 and TRBJ2-3; 7 nucleotides align to TRBD2. Looked up from germline, CDR1 is SNHLY and CDR2 is FYNNEI. The CDR3 length is 15 residues. The V segment lost 6 bases and the J segment 1 base; nucleotides outside the gene matches: 7. The CDR3 sequence is CASSVGGGGTDTQYF. Here the CDR3 DNA reads TGTGCCAGCAGCGTAGGCGGGGGTGGCACAGATACGCAGTATTTT.

The chain recombines TRBV27 with TRBJ2-7, with D perhaps TRBD1 (5 bases). There are 13 residues in the CDR3. The V gene lost 3 bases and the J gene lost 3 bases, with 9 bases spanning the gap. The germline CDR1 and CDR2 sequences are MNHEY and SMNVEV (reference sequence). The CDR3 is CASSFRGNYEQYF. CDR3 in DNA: TGTGCCAGCAGTTTTAGGGGAAACTACGAGCAGTACTTC.

The V gene is TRBV19, the J gene TRBJ2-3; perhaps TRBD1 as D (5 bases). V shed 3 bases and J shed 2 bases, with 15 bases lying between them. Looked up from germline, CDR1 is LNHDA and CDR2 is SQIVND (reference sequence). CDR3 length equals 16 residues. CDR3 residues: CASSMQQVKFTDTQYF. The CDR3 nucleotides read TGTGCCAGTAGTATGCAACAGGTGAAATTCACAGATACGCAGTATTTT.

A single count supports this clone. The J gene is TRBJ2-7, the V gene TRBV27; D is unclear. V lost 2 bases and J 3 bases, leaving 5 bases between the germline ends. The germline V gene has CDR1 MNHEY and CDR2 SMNVEV (reference sequence). This CDR3 has 12 residues. CDR3 bases: TGTGCCAGCAGTTTAAACGGCTACGAGCAGTACTTC. Translating it yields CASSLNGYEQYF.

The chain joins TRBV13 to TRBJ2-2; possible D gene TRBD1, 6 bases. Germline V CDR1 and CDR2: PRHDT, FYEKMQ (reference sequence). CDR3 size: 15 residues. V was trimmed by 5 bases and J by 1 base, leaving 11 bases between them. The CDR3 is CASSMTGVNTGELFF. CDR3 in DNA: TGTGCCAGCAGCATGACAGGCGTGAACACCGGGGAGCTGTTTTTT.

This chain joins TRBV9 and TRBJ1-1, with D possibly TRBD1 on 5 matching bases. The CDR3 covers 13 residues. Trimming cost V 6 bases and J 5 bases, with 14 bases left between them. Germline-derived CDR1 and CDR2 are SGDLS and YYNGEE. CDR3 residues: CASTPDSGTEAFF. The CDR3 DNA follows: TGTGCCAGCACCCCCGACAGCGGGACTGAAGCTTTCTTT.

The chain recombines TRBV28 with TRBJ2-3; D might be TRBD2 (5 bases). V was clipped by 8 bases and J by 3 bases, with 12 bases between them. The CDR3 runs 13 residues. Germline V lookup: CDR1 MDHEN, CDR2 SYDVKM. CDR3 loop: CASLVEGTDTQYF. CDR3 nucleotides: TGTGCCAGCTTGGTAGAGGGTACAGATACGCAGTATTTT.

The chain couples TRBV6-4 to TRBJ2-3; 10 nucleotides agree with TRBD2. Looked up from germline, CDR1 is MRHNA and CDR2 is SNTAGT. CDR3 size: 18 residues. With V trimmed by 0 bases and J by 6 bases, 12 bases remained unmatched. CDR3: CASSDSVTSGILRDTQYF. Here the CDR3 DNA reads TGTGCCAGCAGTGACTCCGTAACTAGCGGGATCCTTAGGGATACGCAGTATTTT.

This chain links TRBV28 with TRBJ2-7; 7 bases are shared with TRBD1. This CDR3 comprises 16 residues. The trim removed 5 bases at V and 3 bases at J, leaving 13 bases unmatched. The V gene's germline CDR1 is MDHEN and CDR2 SYDVKM. DNA of the CDR3: TGTGCCAGCAGTCCGGGGACAGCTTCTTGGCTCTACGAGCAGTACTTC. This codes for CASSPGTASWLYEQYF.

This chain connects TRBV19 to TRBJ1-1; TRBD1 agrees at 7 bases. V was clipped by 2 bases and J by 8 bases; unmatched bases: 5. Germline lookup yields CDR1 LNHDA and CDR2 SQIVND (reference sequence). The CDR3 extends over 13 amino acids. The CDR3 loop reads CASSIMGQYEAFF. The CDR3 nucleotides are TGTGCCAGTAGTATAATGGGACAGTACGAAGCTTTCTTT.

V gene TRBV27 combines with J gene TRBJ2-6; weak D call: TRBD1 (6 bases). Germline assignment: CDR1 MNHEY and CDR2 SMNVEV (reference sequence). The ends were cut back, 5 bases at V and 1 base at J, with 15 bases in the middle. The CDR3 length is 17 residues. CDR3: CASSARYRASGANVLTF. In DNA form, the CDR3 reads TGTGCCAGCAGTGCCCGCTACAGGGCTTCTGGGGCCAACGTCCTGACTTTC.

The table lists this clone with a few counts. The V call is TRBV7-9, the J call TRBJ2-7; perhaps TRBD2 as D (6 bases). V was pared by 4 bases and J by 5 bases, with 18 bases between. The germline V gene encodes CDR1 SEHNR and CDR2 FQNEAQ (reference sequence). This CDR3 region has 15 residues. In DNA form, the CDR3 reads TGTGCCAGCAGCTCCCCGGAGGGAGTGAGAAACGAGCAGTACTTC. Translated, it gives CASSSPEGVRNEQYF.